A selection of T cell receptor beta chains follows, all from one sample in a study of response to subunit inactivated influenza vaccine. TCRdb processed the RT-PCR reads anew with MiXCR; each CDR3 protein has one entry. The sample carries 500,000 to 600,000 distinct CDR3 sequences, less than 15% recorded once. The sequences come from PBMCs from blood, collected 11 to 12 days after vaccination. Receptor source: a man aged 50 to 59 who received an inactivated influenza vaccine. Both conserved end residues are trimmed from each CDR3. Not all rows give a size; the values are once, few, many and, for expanded clones, a class.

J: TRBJ1-6
size: few
V: TRBV4-1
CDR3: ASSQDTGGRSPLH

J: TRBJ1-2
size: .
V: TRBV28
CDR3: ASRNPGHIYGYT

J: TRBJ2-3
size: few
V: TRBV10-3
CDR3: AISEHRGQDTQY

J: TRBJ2-1
size: .
V: TRBV7-2
CDR3: ASSWERGLWYEQF

J: TRBJ1-2
size: few
V: TRBV7-2
CDR3: ASSSDLPGYYGYT

J: TRBJ2-7
size: .
V: TRBV6-2/TRBV6-3
CDR3: ASSYTISTYEQY

J: TRBJ2-3
size: .
V: TRBV2
CDR3: ASSGSGIRSDTQY

J: TRBJ2-3
size: few
V: TRBV11-2
CDR3: ASSLVTIRRDITDTQY

J: TRBJ1-2
size: .
V: TRBV2
CDR3: ASRQRDRGANYGYT

J: TRBJ2-5
size: few
V: TRBV18
CDR3: ASSSLDRGYETQY

J: TRBJ1-2
size: .
V: TRBV20-1
CDR3: SAVEPHTNNYGYT

J: TRBJ1-5
size: .
V: TRBV27
CDR3: ASSLSSRGQDFRNQPQH

J: TRBJ1-1
size: many
V: TRBV9
CDR3: ASSADNRGTEAF

J: TRBJ2-1
size: .
V: TRBV6-2/TRBV6-3
CDR3: ASSYSRTGLAGGDNEQF

J: TRBJ2-1
size: many
V: TRBV12-3/TRBV12-4
CDR3: ASSPGRLVVNEQF

J: TRBJ2-1
size: .
V: TRBV19
CDR3: ATGGAPNYGEQF

J: TRBJ2-7
size: many
V: TRBV11-2
CDR3: ASSAGTGTYEQY

J: TRBJ2-1
size: few
V: TRBV18
CDR3: ASSDVVAGGSNEQF

J: TRBJ2-3
size: .
V: TRBV27
CDR3: ASRATPGVDTQY

J: TRBJ2-1
size: .
V: TRBV12-3/TRBV12-4
CDR3: ASGGQINEQF

J: TRBJ1-5
size: few
V: TRBV4-3
CDR3: ASSQERGDQPQH

J: TRBJ2-1
size: .
V: TRBV11-1
CDR3: ASSARTSGRKF

J: TRBJ1-1
size: many
V: TRBV5-1
CDR3: ASHPDGSNTEAF

J: TRBJ1-2
size: .
V: TRBV15
CDR3: ATSRDMNPDYGYT

J: TRBJ2-3
size: few
V: TRBV5-6
CDR3: ASSSETGGSTDTQY

J: TRBJ1-1
size: few
V: TRBV7-2
CDR3: ASSLLHMNTEAF

J: TRBJ2-7
size: many
V: TRBV4-1
CDR3: ASSLSGGFYEQY

J: TRBJ1-2
size: .
V: TRBV24-1
CDR3: ATSDPGQGNYGYT

J: TRBJ2-6
size: once
V: TRBV5-1
CDR3: ASSPAPGGANVLT

J: TRBJ2-7
size: .
V: TRBV28
CDR3: ASSPVFKYEQY

J: TRBJ1-6
size: few
V: TRBV4-1
CDR3: ASSLWRVGSNSPLH

J: TRBJ1-2
size: many
V: TRBV5-1
CDR3: ASSSDNYGYT

J: TRBJ1-1
size: .
V: TRBV7-3
CDR3: ASSLMGMNTEAF

J: TRBJ2-3
size: .
V: TRBV12-3/TRBV12-4
CDR3: DSSMRKGTQY

J: TRBJ2-1
size: .
V: TRBV6-2/TRBV6-3
CDR3: ASSYSRQGVWI

J: TRBJ1-1
size: .
V: TRBV20-1
CDR3: SATSDRVGAF

J: TRBJ2-5
size: few
V: TRBV5-1
CDR3: ASSLAGLAGVQETQY

J: TRBJ2-7
size: few
V: TRBV11-2
CDR3: ASSRSPGQGAEQY

J: TRBJ2-1
size: few
V: TRBV15
CDR3: ATSRGKLTNYNEQF

J: TRBJ2-3
size: .
V: TRBV5-1
CDR3: ASSFGLAGDLDTQY

J: TRBJ2-2
size: few
V: TRBV6-1
CDR3: ASRSPRKPPGELF

J: TRBJ2-1
size: few
V: TRBV2
CDR3: ASSYGLNNEQF

J: TRBJ2-1
size: few
V: TRBV20-1
CDR3: SARDRARGAGEQF

J: TRBJ1-4
size: .
V: TRBV7-9
CDR3: ASSRGTGANEKLF

J: TRBJ1-2
size: .
V: TRBV20-1
CDR3: SAKETGWDGYT

J: TRBJ2-3
size: few
V: TRBV5-5
CDR3: ASSRRQGRADTQY

J: TRBJ2-3
size: .
V: TRBV20-1
CDR3: SARWTSGGAMDTQY

J: TRBJ1-1
size: .
V: TRBV29-1
CDR3: SVAGRHMNTEAF

J: TRBJ1-1
size: .
V: TRBV28
CDR3: ASSEGGNTEAF

J: TRBJ2-7
size: .
V: TRBV7-2
CDR3: ASRKDPVSYEQY

J: TRBJ1-1
size: .
V: TRBV7-2
CDR3: ASSLFGLSGTEAF

J: TRBJ1-3
size: few
V: TRBV11-2
CDR3: ASSLESRTAIY

J: TRBJ2-1
size: .
V: TRBV20-1
CDR3: SARGAGGHIRDEQF

J: TRBJ2-7
size: few
V: TRBV7-2
CDR3: ASSLGAGGSSYEQY

J: TRBJ2-7
size: few
V: TRBV27
CDR3: ASSLSSGHSYEQY

J: TRBJ1-1
size: .
V: TRBV7-7
CDR3: ASSLFRHTEAF